The 31 T cell receptor beta chains below were found in one sample sequenced in a study of T cell repertoires in cytomegalovirus infection. TCRdb called the reads again in MiXCR, with one record for every CDR3 protein. The data contain 50,000 or so distinct CDR3 sequences, about a fifth of them singletons. Antigens of these TCRs are unknown. Specimen: CD8+ T cells from cultured PBMCs, collected from culture after CMV antigen stimulation. The receptor set was obtained from a human donor in good health (CMV status not recorded). Some clones in this sample may be carry-over from other donors' samples.

This clonotype was seen many times. The V and J genes are TRBV5-5 and TRBJ1-4; no firm D call. Germline V CDR1 and CDR2: SGHKS, YYEKEE (reference sequence). V lost 3 bases to trimming and J lost 7 bases, with 19 bases between them. The length of the CDR3 is 16 residues. CDR3 sequence (DNA): TGTGCCAGCAGCTCCCCCGGTCCAGGCCTAGCTGAAAAACTGTTTTTT. It is translated as CASSSPGPGLAEKLFF.

V is TRBV6-5 and J is TRBJ1-4; D unclear. The CDR3 consists of 15 residues. Germline CDR1 and CDR2: MNHEY and SVGAGI. Trimming removed 1 base at V and 7 bases at J, with 13 bases between. CDR3 protein: CASSYLGEASEKLFF. CDR3 in DNA: TGTGCCAGCAGTTACTTGGGTGAAGCGAGTGAAAAACTGTTTTTT.

This clonotype was seen at least ten times. The CDR3 DNA reads as TGTGCCAGCAGCTTCTTGGCGGGGGGATCCTCCTATAATTCACCCCTCCACTTT. The encoded protein is CASSFLAGGSSYNSPLHF. J is TRBJ1-6 and V is TRBV7-2; D may be TRBD1 (5 bases). CDR3 length: 18 amino acids. CDR1 and CDR2 from the germline V gene are SGHTA and FQGNSA. V gave up 3 bases and J gave up 0 bases, with 15 bases separating them.

The chain couples TRBV12-3 or TRBV12-4 to TRBJ1-5, with D tentatively TRBD1 (5 bases). The CDR3 extends over 14 amino acids. V was clipped by 6 bases and J by 6 bases, with 15 bases between them. The CDR3 here is CASREEGESQPQHF. The CDR3, as DNA: TGTGCCAGCAGGGAGGAAGGGGAAAGTCAGCCCCAGCATTTT.

This clonotype was counted at least ten times. The CDR3 protein is CASSPVEGGNQPQHF. In DNA form, the CDR3 reads TGTGCCAGCTCACCTGTGGAGGGGGGCAATCAGCCCCAGCATTTT. The rearrangement joins TRBV18 to TRBJ1-5; D is perhaps TRBD1 (6 bases). The CDR3 loop spans 15 amino acids. Germline CDR1 and CDR2: KGHSH and LQKENI. Deletions cut 3 bases from V and 2 bases from J, with 11 bases between.

This clonotype was counted a few times. The V and J genes are TRBV19 and TRBJ2-3, with 7 bases matching TRBD2. Germline CDR1 is LNHDA and CDR2 is SQIVND (reference sequence). This CDR3 spans 14 amino acids. The ends lost 1 base at V and 3 bases at J; junction bases unmatched: 1. CDR3 region: CASSIAGGTDTQYF. DNA for the CDR3: TGTGCCAGTAGTATAGCGGGAGGTACAGATACGCAGTATTTT.

In its sample, this clonotype was seen many times. The V call is TRBV27, the J call TRBJ2-7, with D possibly being TRBD2 (5 bases). Between the trimmed V and J ends, which lost 2 bases and 3 bases, there was a span of 11 bases. The germline V gene has CDR1 MNHEY and CDR2 SMNVEV (reference sequence). The CDR3 extends over 14 amino acids. CDR3 amino acids: CASSLGGWDYEQYF. The CDR3 nucleotides read TGTGCCAGCAGTTTAGGAGGCTGGGACTACGAGCAGTACTTC.

V is TRBV7-7 and J is TRBJ1-4, with 10 bases that match TRBD1. CDR3 length: 15 amino acids. Looked up from germline, CDR1 is SSHAT and CDR2 is FNYEAQ (reference sequence). V lost 5 bases to trimming and J lost 8 bases; unmatched junction nucleotides: 8. The CDR3 loop reads CASSTRQGADEKLFF. For the CDR3, the DNA is TGTGCCAGCAGCACCAGACAGGGGGCGGACGAAAAACTGTTTTTT. Full variable domain (missing parts from reference TRBV7-7 and TRBJ1-4): GAGVSQSPRYKVTKRGQDVTLRCDPISSHATLYWYQQALGQGPEFLTYFNYEAQPDKSGLPSDRFSAERPEGSISTLTIQRTEQRDSAMYRCASSTRQGADEKLFFGSGTQLSVL.

This rearrangement joins TRBV6-5 to TRBJ1-4, with a possible D match to TRBD1 (6 bases). Germline loops: CDR1 MNHEY, CDR2 SVGAGI. The CDR3 has 13 residues. V lost 5 bases to trimming and J lost 7 bases, with 11 bases between them. CDR3 coding DNA: TGTGCCAGCAGTATACAGGGAGGTGAAAAACTGTTTTTT. Its translation: CASSIQGGEKLFF.

This clonotype has a count of ten or more. The CDR3 DNA is TGTGCCAGCAGCTTTCACGGGAGCACAGATACGCAGTATTTT. As protein: CASSFHGSTDTQYF. The chain employs TRBV7-2 and TRBJ2-3, with D hard to call. The CDR3 sequence is 14 residues long. Germline CDR1 and CDR2: SGHTA and FQGNSA. Trimming removed 3 bases from V and 0 bases from J, with 7 bases in between.

This sequence joins TRBV20-1 and TRBJ2-7, with 11 nucleotides matching TRBD2. V dropped 0 bases and J dropped 5; count of bases not matched to a gene: 6. This CDR3 is built from 15 residues. Germline V gene lookup returns CDR1 DFQATT and CDR2 SNEGSKA (reference sequence). The CDR3 coding sequence is TGCAGTGCTAGAGAGAATAGCGGGGGGGCCGACGAGCAGTACTTC. This codes for CSARENSGGADEQYF.

The chain has TRBV9 and TRBJ2-1; D call uncertain. The CDR3 extends over 12 amino acids. V lost 0 bases to trimming and J lost 5 bases, with 3 bases between them. Germline-derived CDR1 and CDR2 are SGDLS and YYNGEE. The CDR3 DNA sequence: TGTGCCAGCAGCGTAGAGGACAATGAGCAGTTCTTC. Translated: CASSVEDNEQFF.

With respect to this clonotype: A read error may explain this, as a much larger clone is one base away. CDR3 loop: CASSYSPARQAAFF. CDR3 sequence (DNA): TGTGCCAGCAGTTACTCGCCGGCGCGGCAGGCAGCTTTCTTT. The chain couples TRBV6-5 to TRBJ1-1; D call uncertain. CDR1 and CDR2 from the germline V gene are MNHEY and SVGAGI. The CDR3 has 14 amino acids. The V end lost 0 bases, the J end lost 10 bases, and 15 bases lay between the germline ends.

This chain connects TRBV4-3 to TRBJ2-3, with 9 nucleotides matching TRBD2. With 0 bases clipped from V and 2 bases from J, the junction kept 9 bases outside the gene matches. Germline V gene lookup returns CDR1 LGHNA and CDR2 YSLEER. The CDR3 has 18 amino acids. In DNA form, the CDR3 reads TGCGCCAGCAGCCAAGAGCCTGCCCTAGCGGGAACCACAGATACGCAGTATTTT. It translates to CASSQEPALAGTTDTQYF.

This clonotype was seen more than once but under ten times. The V and J genes are TRBV20-1 and TRBJ2-1; 8 bases map to TRBD2. CDR3 length equals 16 residues. The V segment lost 0 bases and the J segment 0 bases; nucleotides outside the gene matches: 4. Germline values: CDR1 DFQATT, CDR2 SNEGSKA (reference sequence). The CDR3 coding sequence is TGCAGTGCTAGAGAGGCGGGAGGCATCTCCTACAATGAGCAGTTCTTC. This translates into CSAREAGGISYNEQFF.

This clonotype was picked up many times. This sequence joins TRBV14 and TRBJ2-1, with 7 bases identical to TRBD2. J was trimmed by 4 bases and V by 3 bases; bases with no gene match: 3. The germline gives CDR1 SGHDN, CDR2 FVKESK. The CDR3 is 14 amino acids. CDR3 in amino acids: CASSQGRGYNEQFF. CDR3 DNA sequence: TGTGCCAGCAGCCAGGGGAGGGGTTACAATGAGCAGTTCTTC. Variable domain in full (rest from reference TRBV14 and TRBJ2-1): EAGVTQFPSHSVIEKGQTVTLRCDPISGHDNLYWYRRVMGKEIKFLLHFVKESKQDESGMPNNRFLAERTGGTYSTLKVQPAELEDSGVYFCASSQGRGYNEQFFGPGTRLTVL.

The J gene is TRBJ2-3, the V gene TRBV20-1, with D possibly matching TRBD2 (5 bases). CDR1 is DFQATT and CDR2 is SNEGSKA in the germline V gene (reference sequence). The CDR3 length is 16 residues. Trimming removed 3 bases at V and 0 bases at J, with 16 bases between. The CDR3 bases are TGCAGTGCTAGTTTACTAGGGCAAACTAGCACAGATACGCAGTATTTT. Protein: CSASLLGQTSTDTQYF.

The J gene is TRBJ2-6, the V gene TRBV6-1; TRBD2 agrees at 8 bases. This CDR3 spans 16 amino acids. CDR1 is MNHNS, CDR2 SASEGT, per germline. V lost 5 bases, J lost 11 bases, and 14 bases stayed unmatched. The DNA for the CDR3 is TGTGCCAGCAGTTACCTCCCGACTAGCGAGGGTGACGTCCTGACTTTC. Translated: CASSYLPTSEGDVLTF.

This clonotype was seen a single time. The chain joins TRBV7-2 to TRBJ1-1, with D perhaps matching TRBD1 (6 bases). Germline lookup yields CDR1 SGHTA and CDR2 FQGNSA. V dropped 5 bases and J dropped 4 bases, with 17 bases sitting between them. The CDR3 has 15 amino acids. The CDR3 DNA is TGTGCCAGCAGCCCTACGGCAGGGGCGGTCACTGAAGCTTTCTTT. Its translation is CASSPTAGAVTEAFF.

Worth noting for this clonotype: A clone one base away is much larger, so this may be a read error. DNA for the CDR3: TGTGCCAGCAGTTTGGCCCCCACAGGGGTGAAGGAGACCCAGTACTTC. Its protein product is CASSLAPTGVKETQYF. This rearrangement joins TRBV27 to TRBJ2-5, with 7 bases identical to TRBD1. Germline CDR1 MNHEY, CDR2 SMNVEV (reference sequence). V lost 3 bases, J lost 5 bases, and 12 bases stayed unmatched. The CDR3 consists of 16 residues.

The genes are TRBV5-1 and TRBJ2-1; D is perhaps TRBD1 (6 bases). Trimming cost V 0 bases and J 4 bases, with 11 bases left between them. Germline V gene lookup returns CDR1 SGHRS and CDR2 YFSETQ. There are 15 residues in the CDR3. The CDR3 here is CASSLDRVIYNEQFF. The DNA of the CDR3 is TGCGCCAGCAGCTTGGACAGGGTGATATACAATGAGCAGTTCTTC.

This clonotype was detected ten times or more. CDR3 sequence: CASSLVRESNQPQHF. The CDR3 DNA reads as TGTGCCAGCAGCTTAGTCAGGGAAAGCAATCAGCCCCAGCATTTT. The rearrangement uses TRBV7-8 and TRBJ1-5; TRBD1 is a possible D gene (5 bases). The CDR3 is 15 amino acids. Germline CDR1 SGHVS, CDR2 FQNEAQ. Trimming stripped 1 base from V and 1 base from J, with 8 bases between.

This clonotype was recorded many times. This chain uses TRBV6-1 with TRBJ2-7; 10 nucleotides agree with TRBD1. Germline values: CDR1 MNHNS, CDR2 SASEGT. V was pared by 7 bases and J by 7 bases, with 10 bases of the junction left unmatched. The CDR3 runs to 14 residues. CDR3: CASIGTGASREQYF. The CDR3 DNA sequence: TGTGCCAGCATCGGGACAGGGGCCTCTCGAGAGCAGTACTTC.

This clonotype occurred many times. This rearrangement joins TRBV12-3 or TRBV12-4 to TRBJ1-2; unclear D gene. V shed 5 bases and J shed 1 base, with 11 bases lying between them. The CDR3 has 14 amino acids. As DNA, the CDR3 is TGTGCCAGCAGTCCCTTGACCGTTAACTATGGCTACACCTTC. It encodes CASSPLTVNYGYTF.

This clonotype occurred many times. This sequence joins TRBV7-3 and TRBJ1-1; D remains unclear. Germline-derived CDR1 and CDR2 are SGHTA and FQGTGA. V was shortened by 1 base and J by 4 bases, with 10 bases between the two germline ends. The CDR3 has 14 residues. The CDR3 DNA is TGTGCCAGCAGCTTAAGCCAGGTCCTCACTGAAGCTTTCTTT. Amino acids: CASSLSQVLTEAFF.

This chain uses TRBV5-5 with TRBJ2-1; TRBD2 is a possible D gene (6 bases). The CDR3 runs to 12 residues. CDR1 and CDR2 (germline): SGHKS, YYEKEE (reference sequence). Trimming stripped 2 bases from V and 10 bases from J, with 10 bases between. Here the CDR3 reads CASSFGGYEQFF. For the CDR3, the DNA is TGTGCCAGCAGCTTTGGGGGGTACGAGCAGTTCTTC.

V and J are TRBV11-2 and TRBJ2-5, with D possibly being TRBD1 (6 bases). V shed 1 base and J shed 3 bases, with 6 bases lying between them. Germline loops: CDR1 SGHAT, CDR2 FQNNGV. CDR3 size: 13 residues. The CDR3 region is CASSLGTEETQYF. DNA of the CDR3: TGTGCCAGCAGCTTAGGGACAGAAGAGACCCAGTACTTC.

This clonotype was observed at least ten times. The chain couples TRBV12-3 or TRBV12-4 to TRBJ1-1; tentatively, D is TRBD1 (6 bases). With 1 base removed from V and 5 bases from J, the gap between germline ends came to 14 bases. CDR3 size: 15 residues. CDR3 region: CASSLGGARATEAFF. DNA for the CDR3: TGTGCCAGCAGTTTAGGGGGGGCTCGGGCGACTGAAGCTTTCTTT.

This clonotype was seen at least ten times. This chain connects TRBV4-3 to TRBJ2-1; 7 bases fit TRBD2. V lost 0 bases and J lost 4; bases outside the gene matches: 6. The CDR3 covers 16 residues. The germline CDR1 and CDR2 sequences are LGHNA and YSLEER. CDR3 in amino acids: CASSQDEGGRYNEQFF. For the CDR3, the DNA is TGCGCCAGCAGCCAAGATGAGGGAGGGCGGTACAATGAGCAGTTCTTC.

This rearrangement joins TRBV11-3 to TRBJ2-1; no definite D call. Germline V CDR1 and CDR2: SGHNT, YENEEA. V gave up 3 bases and J gave up 9 bases, with 9 bases separating them. This CDR3 spans 12 amino acids. CDR3 residues: CASSFGRSEQFF. CDR3 DNA: TGTGCCAGCAGCTTTGGTAGAAGTGAGCAGTTCTTC.

V is TRBV29-1 and J is TRBJ1-2; tentative D call: TRBD1 (6 bases). The CDR3 is 16 amino acids. V dropped 0 bases and J dropped 3 bases, with 17 bases sitting between them. Germline V gene data show CDR1 as SQVTM and CDR2 as ANQGSEA. CDR3 residues: CSVEDFKGQLHYGYTF. The CDR3, as DNA: TGCAGCGTTGAAGATTTCAAAGGACAGCTACACTATGGCTACACCTTC.